In this sample, the clone carrying this T cell receptor (beta chain) turned up many times. The sample is drawn from a study of Graves' ophthalmopathy and Graves' hyperthyroidism. Included hyperthyroidism patients were aged 18 to 65 and newly diagnosed (under 2 months' duration). Exclusion applied to patients with other autoimmune diseases, uncontrolled infections, pregnancy or lactation. This CDR3 region has 11 residues. J lost 10 bases, V lost 6 bases, and 4 bases had no gene match. The germline CDR1 and CDR2 sequences are LGHDT and YNNKEL (reference sequence). Amplified TCR beta CDR3 regions were obtained using RNA transcripts as template. An initial RT-PCR round employing HTBI primers preceded a second-round multiplex PCR. TCRdb ran MiXCR on the multiplex PCR reads and lists one entry per CDR3 protein. The sample comprises 500,000 to 700,000 distinct CDR3 sequences, roughly 40% of which are singletons, and less than 4.5% rests with the top ten.

The rearrangement links TRBV3-1 to TRBJ2-5; 8 bases are shared with TRBD2. Sequencing was done on a sample of peripheral blood or thyroid tissue (not recorded which). This receptor was identified in an adult man with Graves' hyperthyroidism. CDR3: CASSQRGRQYF. CDR3 bases: TGTGCCAGCAGTCAGCGGGGGCGCCAGTACTTC.